This is a list of T cell receptor beta chains from one sample in a study of regulatory T cells in long-lasting Graves disease. MiXCR, run by TCRdb on the multiplex PCR reads, gives a single entry per CDR3 protein. The sample comprises around 460,000 distinct CDR3 sequences, 20% to 25% of which are singletons, and roughly 7% rests with the top ten. Material: peripheral blood mononuclear cells (PBMCs), obtained when the disease was refractory, from a patient treated with antithyroid drugs. The receptors derive from a female donor with Graves disease. Both conserved end residues are part of each CDR3. Fields, in order: V gene, J gene, D gene, clone size, CDR3 DNA, CDR3 protein. D genes are given only for firm matches. Rows give clone size only sometimes, using once, few, many, or a class for an expanded clone.

>TRBV28|TRBJ2-2|-|-
TGTGCCAGCAGCCTACCTCAGAACACCGGGGAGCTGTTTTTT
CASSLPQNTGELFF
>TRBV12-3/TRBV12-4|TRBJ1-1|TRBD1|many
TGTGCCAGCAGACCTTGGACAGGGCAGAACACTGAAGCTTTCTTT
CASRPWTGQNTEAFF
>TRBV7-3|TRBJ1-1|-|many
TGTGCCAGCAGTTGGGGATCAACGAACACTGAAGCTTTCTTT
CASSWGSTNTEAFF
>TRBV14|TRBJ2-2|-|-
TGTGCCAGCAGCCAAGATCCCTACAAAAACACCGGGGAGCTGTTTTTT
CASSQDPYKNTGELFF
>TRBV29-1|TRBJ1-1|-|many
TGCAGCGTCCGGCTGGCTTTGAACACTGAAGCTTTCTTT
CSVRLALNTEAFF
>TRBV7-9|TRBJ2-5|-|many
TGTGCCAGCCAACCGCCCAGGGGGGAAGAGACCCAGTACTTC
CASQPPRGEETQYF
>TRBV6-9|TRBJ2-7|-|many
TGTGCCAGCAGTTCAACCCCCCGCCGCTACGAGCAGTACTTC
CASSSTPRRYEQYF
>TRBV29-1|TRBJ2-7|-|many
TGCAGCGTGACTGAGGGTCTCTACGAGCAGTACTTC
CSVTEGLYEQYF
>TRBV28|TRBJ1-6|-|many
TGTGCCAGCAGTTTATCAACCCTTGGCTTTAATTCACCCCTCCACTTT
CASSLSTLGFNSPLHF
>TRBV12-3/TRBV12-4|TRBJ1-1|-|many
TGTGCCAGCAGGATGACGGTCATGAACACTGAAGCTTTCTTT
CASRMTVMNTEAFF
>TRBV29-1|TRBJ2-7|-|few
TGCAGCGTCCGGAGTGAGATTGCCTACGAGCAGTACTTC
CSVRSEIAYEQYF
>TRBV2|TRBJ2-3|-|-
TGTGCCAGCAGTGTTGCGGTGGATACGCAGTATTTT
CASSVAVDTQYF
>TRBV20-1|TRBJ1-5|TRBD1|-
TGCAGTGCTCCTCCCCCCGATGGACAGGGAGTTGGGCACCCCCAGCATTTT
CSAPPPDGQGVGHPQHF
>TRBV9|TRBJ2-7|-|-
TGTGCCAGCAGCCCCGGGACACCGACAGAATACGAGCAGTACTTC
CASSPGTPTEYEQYF
>TRBV20-1|TRBJ1-1|-|many
TGCAGTGCTAGATCAGGGCTGGCTTTCTTT
CSARSGLAFF
>TRBV2|TRBJ1-6|-|many
TGTGCCAGCAGTGAAATCAGTTATAATTCACCCCTCCACTTT
CASSEISYNSPLHF
>TRBV28|TRBJ2-7|-|many
TGTGCCAGCAGTTTATGGGATAGCGGCTACGAGCAGTACTTC
CASSLWDSGYEQYF
>TRBV7-2|TRBJ2-7|TRBD1|many
TGTGCCAGCAGCGTGTTAGGTTGGGACAGCTCCTACGAGCAGTACTTC
CASSVLGWDSSYEQYF
>TRBV9|TRBJ1-3|-|few
TGTGCCAGCAGCTCGGCGGACTCTGGAAACACCATATATTTT
CASSSADSGNTIYF
>TRBV15|TRBJ1-1|-|many
TGTGCCACCAGCCTCTTACGGGGCGGCACTGAAGCTTTCTTT
CATSLLRGGTEAFF